This T cell receptor (beta chain) was retrieved from a study of blood T cell repertoires in COVID-19. Germline V gives CDR1 SGHNT, CDR2 YYREEE (reference sequence). The CDR3 has 15 residues. The V and J ends lost 4 bases and 4 bases respectively, with 14 bases between them. In the authors' workflow: How many nucleated cells were present was estimated from reference gene primer amplification. Profiling relied on immunoSEQ multiplex PCR, and the TCRdb table lists in-frame clones only, not all of them. D and trimming come from the DNA, and the V and J calls and clone size come from that table. Of 200,000 or so clones in the sample, roughly 80% were seen once.

Specimen: peripheral blood. The V call is TRBV5-4, the J call TRBJ2-2, with D possibly matching TRBD1 (5 bases). The TCR was taken from a woman aged 55-75 years who had recovered from COVID-19. CDR3 in amino acids: CASSPSGHFTGELFF. CDR3 DNA: TGTGCCAGCAGCCCATCCGGACACTTCACCGGGGAGCTGTTTTTT.